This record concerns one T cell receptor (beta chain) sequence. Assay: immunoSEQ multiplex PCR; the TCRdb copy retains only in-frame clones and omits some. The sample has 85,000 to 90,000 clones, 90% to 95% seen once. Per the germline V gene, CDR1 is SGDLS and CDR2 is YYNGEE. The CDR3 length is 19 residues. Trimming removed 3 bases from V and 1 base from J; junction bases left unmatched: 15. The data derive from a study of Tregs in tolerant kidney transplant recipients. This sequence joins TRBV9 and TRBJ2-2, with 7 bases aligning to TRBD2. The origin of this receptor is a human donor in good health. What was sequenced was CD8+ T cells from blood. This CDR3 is CASSDRPSGGVGNTGELFF. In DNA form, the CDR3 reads TGTGCCAGCAGCGACCGGCCCTCTGGGGGGGTAGGGAACACCGGGGAGCTGTTTTTT. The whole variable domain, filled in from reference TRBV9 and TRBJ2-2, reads DSGVTQTPKHLITATGQRVTLRCSPRSGDLSVYWYQQSLDQGLQFLIQYYNGEERAKGNILERFSAQQFPDLHSELNLSSLELGDSALYFCASSDRPSGGVGNTGELFFGEGSRLTVL.